These 25 T cell receptor beta chains originate from one sample sequenced in a study of shared clonotypes between healthy human individuals (dated by TCRdb to about 2020). The method was the immunoSEQ multiplex PCR assay. This immuneACCESS table, as held by TCRdb, lists in-frame sequences with V and J called but not all clones. Of the missing ones, under half trace to an unresolved V gene in checked studies; the others have no known cause. The sample table records hundreds of thousands of clones; roughly 98% of these occur just once. Together, the top ten hold 0.3% of the sample. CD8 naive samples consisted of CD45RO-negative cells that were positively selected for CCR7, yielding a CD45RA+CCR7+ population without TemRA cells. The sample taken for sequencing was naive CD8+ T cells sorted from blood. This sample's cell subset or site label indicates: CD45RA+CCR7+. All receptors come from a man aged 30 to 39 in good health.

This chain joins TRBV18 and TRBJ1-5, with D maybe TRBD1 (6 bases). V lost 6 bases and J 6 bases, leaving 18 bases between the germline ends. There are 15 residues in the CDR3. The germline gives CDR1 KGHSH, CDR2 LQKENI. The CDR3 loop is CASSPGRGAVQPQHF. CDR3 nucleotides: TGTGCCAGCTCTCCCGGACGGGGGGCCGTTCAGCCCCAGCATTTT.

This chain connects TRBV7-9 to TRBJ2-7, with TRBD1 matching 7 bases. The CDR3 sequence is 14 residues long. The V gene end was trimmed by 5 bases and the J gene end by 7 bases; junction bases not matched to a gene: 11. From germline, CDR1 is SEHNR and CDR2 FQNEAQ (reference sequence). CDR3 nucleotide sequence: TGTGCCAGCAGCGCAACACAACAGGGGTGGGAGCAGTACTTC. This gives the protein CASSATQQGWEQYF.

This sequence joins TRBV15 and TRBJ1-2; TRBD1 aligns across 11 bases. Germline assignment: CDR1 LNHNV and CDR2 YYDKDF (reference sequence). The CDR3 covers 17 residues. With 0 bases clipped from V and 5 bases from J, the junction kept 8 bases outside the gene matches. DNA of the CDR3: TGTGCCACCAGCAGAGAGGACAGGGGGCGGGGCCTGTATGGCTACACCTTC. Translated: CATSREDRGRGLYGYTF.

This clone was observed once. The CDR3 loop reads CAWGRIGPAEQYF. Here the CDR3 DNA reads TGTGCCTGGGGACGCATTGGACCGGCGGAGCAGTACTTC. This chain connects TRBV30 to TRBJ2-7; no clear D gene. V was cut by 5 bases and J by 7 bases, with 18 bases left in between. The germline CDR1 and CDR2 sequences are GTSNPN and SVGIG (reference sequence). The CDR3 is 13 amino acids.

This clone showed up just once. This chain uses TRBV10-2 with TRBJ2-2; TRBD2 matches 11 bases. There are 15 residues in the CDR3. Germline V lookup: CDR1 WSHSY, CDR2 SAAADI. V lost 8 bases, J lost 5 bases, and 7 bases stayed unmatched. The CDR3 loop reads CASHLAGGGTGELFF. The CDR3 region has the DNA TGCGCCAGCCACCTAGCGGGAGGAGGGACCGGGGAGCTGTTTTTT.

CDR3 bases: TGTGCCAGCAGACAACAAGGATTCCCCTCCTACGAGCAGTACTTC. Translating gives CASRQQGFPSYEQYF. The chain has TRBV27 and TRBJ2-7; D uncertain. V was cut by 6 bases and J by 0 bases, with 15 bases left in between. The CDR3 consists of 15 residues. The germline CDR1 and CDR2 sequences are MNHEY and SMNVEV (reference sequence).

The CDR3 spells CASSAGGLSYEQYF. As DNA, the CDR3 is TGTGCCAGCAGTGCGGGGGGGTTGTCCTACGAGCAGTACTTC. This chain joins TRBV25-1 and TRBJ2-7; 8 bases agree with TRBD2. Germline V lookup: CDR1 MGHDK, CDR2 SYGVNS. This CDR3 is built from 14 residues. Germline trimming cut 4 bases from V and 1 base from J; bases unmatched to any gene: 3.

V usage is TRBV6-5 and J usage is TRBJ1-1; no clear D gene. The germline V gene has CDR1 MNHEY and CDR2 SVGAGI. V lost 2 bases and J 1 base, leaving 11 bases between the germline ends. There are 15 residues in the CDR3. CDR3 nucleotide sequence: TGTGCCAGCAGTTACGATCCGGGATCGAACACTGAAGCTTTCTTT. It yields the protein CASSYDPGSNTEAFF.

The DNA of the CDR3 is TGTGCCAGCTCACCAGGACTAGCGGGATACGAGCAGTACTTC. It encodes CASSPGLAGYEQYF. The genes are TRBV18 and TRBJ2-7, with 12 bases aligning to TRBD2. The CDR3 extends over 14 amino acids. The J segment lost 4 bases and the V segment lost 2 bases, leaving 0 bases of the junction unmatched. The germline CDR1 and CDR2 sequences are KGHSH and LQKENI.

This sequence joins TRBV11-2 and TRBJ2-1; D unclear. Germline V gene sequence: CDR1 SGHAT, CDR2 FQNNGV. V was cut by 0 bases and J by 3 bases, with 15 bases left in between. This CDR3 contains 17 residues. The CDR3 coding sequence is TGTGCCAGCAGCTTAGATCTGGGCGGCCTCAGCTACAATGAGCAGTTCTTC. It codes for CASSLDLGGLSYNEQFF.

This chain connects TRBV27 to TRBJ2-1, with TRBD1 matching 9 bases. J gave up 5 bases and V 7 bases, and 9 bases lay outside the gene matches. The CDR3 loop spans 15 amino acids. Germline loops: CDR1 MNHEY, CDR2 SMNVEV (reference sequence). The CDR3 bases are TGTGCCAGCAAGTTCCGGGACAGGGAGGACAATGAGCAGTTCTTC. This encodes CASKFRDREDNEQFF.

The chain joins TRBV7-3 to TRBJ2-7; D gene uncertain. The CDR3 sequence is 13 residues long. Germline CDR1 is SGHTA and CDR2 is FQGTGA. With 2 bases removed from V and 3 bases from J, the gap between germline ends came to 8 bases. As DNA, the CDR3 is TGTGCCAGCAGCTTAGATAACATCTACGAGCAGTACTTC. Protein product: CASSLDNIYEQYF.

With regard to this clone: This sample also contains other DNA sequences that code for the same CDR3. The chain carries TRBV7-9 and TRBJ2-7, with D possibly being TRBD1 (7 bases). Germline CDR1 is SEHNR and CDR2 is FQNEAQ (reference sequence). Trimming pared 6 bases from V and 0 bases from J, leaving 9 bases between. This CDR3 is built from 13 residues. The CDR3 bases are TGTGCCAGCAGGCGGGACAGCTCCTACGAGCAGTACTTC. Its protein is CASRRDSSYEQYF.

The chain recombines TRBV29-1 with TRBJ2-5; D is ambiguous. This CDR3 region has 12 residues. CDR1 is SQVTM, CDR2 ANQGSEA, per germline. Trimming took 0 bases from V and 2 from J, leaving 4 bases between them. CDR3 region: CSVEEEQETQYF. Here the CDR3 DNA reads TGCAGCGTTGAAGAGGAGCAAGAGACCCAGTACTTC.

The rearrangement joins TRBV5-1 to TRBJ2-1; TRBD2 is a possible D gene (6 bases). V lost 4 bases, J lost 5 bases, and 13 bases lay in between. The CDR3 sequence is 14 residues long. CDR1 and CDR2 (germline): SGHRS, YFSETQ. The CDR3 region is CASSGGLGDNEQFF. The CDR3 bases are TGCGCCAGCAGCGGGGGACTCGGAGACAATGAGCAGTTCTTC.

This sequence joins TRBV9 and TRBJ2-1, with 7 bases lining up with TRBD2. Germline CDR1 SGDLS, CDR2 YYNGEE. V was clipped by 4 bases and J by 7 bases; unmatched bases: 11. CDR3 size: 15 residues. This CDR3 reads CASSPRFDGRNEQFF. CDR3 bases: TGTGCCAGCAGCCCGAGGTTCGACGGGAGGAATGAGCAGTTCTTC.

This clone was counted between two and nine times. The CDR3 spells CASSQATGQNTEAFF. The CDR3 DNA reads TGCGCCAGCAGCCAAGCGACAGGTCAAAACACTGAAGCTTTCTTT. The chain is built from TRBV4-3 and TRBJ1-1; D is possibly TRBD1 (6 bases). The CDR3 spans 15 residues. Germline CDR1 reads LGHNA; CDR2 reads YSLEER. The germline V and J ends were trimmed by 1 base and 2 bases, with 11 bases remaining between them.

The chain carries TRBV5-1 and TRBJ1-1, with 7 bases matching TRBD1. This CDR3 spans 15 amino acids. Germline values: CDR1 SGHRS, CDR2 YFSETQ. With 3 bases clipped from V and 0 bases from J, the junction kept 5 bases outside the gene matches. The CDR3 DNA sequence: TGCGCCAGCAGCTCTAAGACAGGGCTGAACACTGAAGCTTTCTTT. This gives the protein CASSSKTGLNTEAFF.

The rearrangement links TRBV5-6 to TRBJ1-2; 12 bases align to TRBD1. The CDR3 is 19 residues long. The germline CDR1 and CDR2 sequences are SGHDT and YYEEEE. With 6 bases clipped from V and 4 bases from J, the junction kept 19 bases outside the gene matches. For the CDR3, the DNA is TGTGCCAGCATAGTCGGCCCCCGGGACAGGGGGCGCCGTGGCTATGGCTACACCTTC. This sequence encodes CASIVGPRDRGRRGYGYTF.

The V gene is TRBV7-6, the J gene TRBJ1-5; perhaps TRBD1 as D (5 bases). The CDR3 has 14 residues. V was pared by 1 base and J by 3 bases, with 7 bases between. Germline CDR1 reads SGHVS; CDR2 reads FNYEAQ. CDR3 bases: TGTGCCAGCAGCTTAGGGGGGACCAATCAGCCCCAGCATTTT. Its translation: CASSLGGTNQPQHF.

V usage is TRBV5-4 and J usage is TRBJ2-7; tentative D call: TRBD2 (8 bases). V was clipped by 2 bases and J by 6 bases, with 21 bases between them. CDR3 size: 16 residues. Looked up from germline, CDR1 is SGHNT and CDR2 is YYREEE (reference sequence). The CDR3: CASSLSGGAGTAEQYF. Written as DNA, the CDR3 is TGTGCCAGCAGCTTATCCGGGGGGGCAGGGACAGCCGAGCAGTACTTC.

The chain uses TRBV6-1 and TRBJ1-5; D call uncertain. The CDR3 covers 19 residues. Germline CDR1 and CDR2: MNHNS and SASEGT. Trimming shortened V by 3 bases and J by 0 bases, and 21 bases separated the two germline ends. The CDR3 spells CASSDPLWAGDYSNQPQHF. CDR3 nucleotides: TGTGCCAGCAGTGACCCACTATGGGCAGGAGACTATAGCAATCAGCCCCAGCATTTT.

As for this clone: Different DNA sequences within this sample yield the same CDR3. The CDR3 spells CASSLYGYEQYF. The CDR3, as DNA: TGCGCCAGCAGCTTGTACGGGTACGAGCAGTACTTC. This chain links TRBV5-1 with TRBJ2-7, with unresolved D. With 1 base removed from V and 4 bases from J, the gap between germline ends came to 6 bases. Germline V gives CDR1 SGHRS, CDR2 YFSETQ. The CDR3 extends over 12 amino acids.

Here the CDR3 DNA reads TGCAGCGTTGAAAGGGGAAGCAATGTCTACGAGCAGTACTTC. Translated, it gives CSVERGSNVYEQYF. The V call is TRBV29-1, the J call TRBJ2-7; D may be TRBD1 (5 bases). Germline V gene data show CDR1 as SQVTM and CDR2 as ANQGSEA. V dropped 2 bases and J dropped 3 bases, with 14 bases sitting between them. The CDR3 runs to 14 residues.

Here the CDR3 DNA reads TGTGCCAGCAGTTTAGAACCTAGCCCGGTCACAGATACGCAGTATTTT. Translated: CASSLEPSPVTDTQYF. The J gene is TRBJ2-3, the V gene TRBV27; D is possibly TRBD2 (5 bases). V shed 2 bases and J shed 2 bases, with 14 bases lying between them. CDR3 length equals 16 residues. Germline V gene sequence: CDR1 MNHEY, CDR2 SMNVEV (reference sequence).